This T cell receptor (beta chain) derives from a study of shared clonotypes between healthy human individuals. All the donors were Caucasian adults who lived in Nashville, Tennessee. The unsorted samples took tens of millions of PBMCs to get genomic DNA. The material for each subset, its genomic DNA, was split evenly across several immunoSEQ plates. Ten immunoSEQ deep assay plates were used by the authors to sequence unsorted PBMC DNA. Profiling relied on immunoSEQ multiplex PCR, and the TCRdb table lists in-frame clones only, not all of them. This table holds under 600,000 clones, 60% to 80% found once. CDR1 and CDR2 (germline): SGHRS, YFSETQ. This CDR3 spans 17 amino acids. Trimming cost V 0 bases and J 5 bases; bases outside gene matches: 9.

The chain is built from TRBV5-1 and TRBJ2-5; TRBD2 aligns across 11 bases. This sequence originates from a woman in her 40s in good health. Some clones in this sample may be carry-over from other donors' samples. Sequencing used PBMCs. The CDR3 spells CASSLDSGRAMGETQYF. As DNA, the CDR3 is TGCGCCAGCAGCTTGGATAGCGGGAGGGCCATGGGGGAGACCCAGTACTTC.